The text below deals with one T cell receptor beta chain. Its specificity is not known. Sequenced by immunoSEQ multiplex PCR; TCRdb stores in-frame clones only, minus some. The sample carries 2 million or so clones, roughly 95% recorded once. Naive CD45RA+ and memory CD45RA-negative subsets were split from CD4+ cells. CDR1 SNHLY and CDR2 FYNNEI come from the germline V gene. Between the trimmed V and J ends, which lost 5 bases and 3 bases, there was a span of 8 bases. The CDR3 contains 13 residues. This specimen belongs to a study of shared clonotypes between healthy human individuals. The overall study: Sampling drew on donors who were a couple of women and a few men aged 18 to 49.

Study results and caveats: Naive CD4 clonotypes were shared across a handful of donors at 4.5% to 6.5%. Blood alone was sampled, and tissue repertoires likely differ.

Specimen: naive CD4+ T cells sorted from blood. Regarding subset: CD45RA+ positively selected. The rearrangement joins TRBV2 to TRBJ1-3, with D unresolved. This receptor was taken from a man between 18 and 35 years old in good health. The DNA for the CDR3 is TGTGCCAGCAGTCCTGACGGTGGAAACACCATATATTTT. Translated: CASSPDGGNTIYF.